These 3 T cell receptor beta chains share one sample of origin, sequenced in a study of T cells after yellow fever vaccination. TCRdb itself ran the 5' RACE reads through MiXCR, one entry per CDR3 protein. The sample has approximately 300,000 distinct CDR3 sequences, roughly 6.8% seen once. Sequencing used PBMCs, obtained approximately 47 days after the first yellow fever vaccination. These receptors were collected from a man between 18 and 35 years old who received the YFV17D yellow fever vaccine.

This clonotype has more than one count but fewer than ten. The CDR3 DNA reads TGTGCCAGCAGCTTTTTAGCGGCGGGAGAGGAAAAACTGTTTTTT. Residues: CASSFLAAGEEKLFF. The rearrangement links TRBV7-9 to TRBJ1-4; no clear D. Germline V gives CDR1 SEHNR, CDR2 FQNEAQ (reference sequence). The CDR3 has 15 residues. Trimming took off 3 bases at V and 8 bases at J, with 16 bases between the two ends.

CDR3 nucleotide sequence: TGCAGTGCTAGACCGCTTGGACAGGGCCCCTACAATGAGCAGTTCTTC. Translation: CSARPLGQGPYNEQFF. The rearrangement links TRBV20-1 to TRBJ2-1, with 8 bases that match TRBD1. Per germline, CDR1 DFQATT and CDR2 SNEGSKA (reference sequence). This CDR3 comprises 16 residues. Germline trimming cut 2 bases from V and 2 bases from J; bases unmatched to any gene: 8.

The table lists this clonotype with many counts. This sequence joins TRBV29-1 and TRBJ1-1; a weak D match, TRBD1 (6 bases). Germline CDR1 reads SQVTM; CDR2 reads ANQGSEA. This CDR3 contains 14 residues. V was clipped by 7 bases and J by 5 bases, with 20 bases between them. In DNA, the CDR3 is TGCAGCGGATACCCAGGGGTATGGGATACTGAAGCTTTCTTT. This gives the protein CSGYPGVWDTEAFF.